This T cell receptor (beta chain) was retrieved from a study of blood T cells in healthy people across ages. Study information: Per two T cells, template switching captured roughly one barcoded beta molecule.

Study-level results: More naive CD4+ cells and higher diversity marked long-lived donors relative to aged donors.

For this clonotype: No antigen is known for it.

The CDR3 loop spans 15 amino acids. CDR1 and CDR2 (germline): SQVTM, ANQGSEA. V shed 3 bases and J shed 5 bases, with 16 bases lying between them. Through a sample-barcoded 5' primer and a J-beta primer mix, a second PCR was run for 7 to 11 cycles. TCRdb analysed the 5' RACE reads with MiXCR anew, one entry per CDR3 protein. Of some 640,000 distinct CDR3 sequences in the sample, 45% to 50% were seen once. Sequencing used blood. The sequence came from a woman aged 55-75 years in good health. The chain combines TRBV29-1 with TRBJ2-2; D possibly corresponds to TRBD1 (5 bases). CDR3 protein: CSVEPSTGRTGELFF. The CDR3 nucleotides are TGCAGCGTTGAGCCTTCCACAGGACGAACCGGGGAGCTGTTTTTT.